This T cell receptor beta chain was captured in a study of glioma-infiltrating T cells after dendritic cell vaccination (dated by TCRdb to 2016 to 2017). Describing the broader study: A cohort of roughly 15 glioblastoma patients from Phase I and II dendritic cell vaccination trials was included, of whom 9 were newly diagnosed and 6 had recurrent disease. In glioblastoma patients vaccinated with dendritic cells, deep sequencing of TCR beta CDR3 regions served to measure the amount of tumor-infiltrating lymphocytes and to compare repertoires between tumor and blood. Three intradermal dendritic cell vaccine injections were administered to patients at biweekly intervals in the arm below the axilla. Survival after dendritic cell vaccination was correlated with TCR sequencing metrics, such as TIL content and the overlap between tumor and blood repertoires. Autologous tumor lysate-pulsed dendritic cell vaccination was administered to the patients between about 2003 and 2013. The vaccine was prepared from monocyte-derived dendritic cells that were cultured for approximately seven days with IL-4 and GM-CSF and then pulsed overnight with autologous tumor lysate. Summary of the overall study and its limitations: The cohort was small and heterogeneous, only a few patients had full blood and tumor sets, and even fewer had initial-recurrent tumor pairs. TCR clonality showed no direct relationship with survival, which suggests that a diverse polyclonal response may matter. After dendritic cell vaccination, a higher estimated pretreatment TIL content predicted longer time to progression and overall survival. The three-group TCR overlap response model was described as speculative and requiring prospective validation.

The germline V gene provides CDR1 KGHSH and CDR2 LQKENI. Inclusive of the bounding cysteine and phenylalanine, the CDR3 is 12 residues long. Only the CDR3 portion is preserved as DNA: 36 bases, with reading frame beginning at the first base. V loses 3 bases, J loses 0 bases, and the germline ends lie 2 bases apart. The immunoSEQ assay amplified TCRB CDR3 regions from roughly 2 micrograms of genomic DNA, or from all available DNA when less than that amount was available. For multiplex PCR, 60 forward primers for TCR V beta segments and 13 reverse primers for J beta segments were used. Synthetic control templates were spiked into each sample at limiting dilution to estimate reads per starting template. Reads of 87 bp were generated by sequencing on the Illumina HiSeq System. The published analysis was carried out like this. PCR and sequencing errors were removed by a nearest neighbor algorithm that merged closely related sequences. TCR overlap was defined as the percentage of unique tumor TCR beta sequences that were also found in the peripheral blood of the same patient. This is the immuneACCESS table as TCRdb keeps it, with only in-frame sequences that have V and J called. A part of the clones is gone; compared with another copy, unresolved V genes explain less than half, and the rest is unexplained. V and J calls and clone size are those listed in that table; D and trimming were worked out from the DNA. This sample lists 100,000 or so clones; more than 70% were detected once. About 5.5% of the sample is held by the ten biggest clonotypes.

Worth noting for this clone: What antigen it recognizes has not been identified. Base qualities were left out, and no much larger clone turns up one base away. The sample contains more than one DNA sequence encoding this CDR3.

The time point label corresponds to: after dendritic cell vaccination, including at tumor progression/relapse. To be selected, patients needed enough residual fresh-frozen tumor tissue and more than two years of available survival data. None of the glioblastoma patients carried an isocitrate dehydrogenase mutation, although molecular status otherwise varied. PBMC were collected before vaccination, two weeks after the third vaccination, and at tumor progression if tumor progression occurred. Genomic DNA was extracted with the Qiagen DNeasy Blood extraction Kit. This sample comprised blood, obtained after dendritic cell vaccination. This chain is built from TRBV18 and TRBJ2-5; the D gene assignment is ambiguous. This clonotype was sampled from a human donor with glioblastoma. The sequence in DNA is TGTGCCAGCTCACCCTACCAAGAGACCCAGTACTTC. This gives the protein CASSPYQETQYF. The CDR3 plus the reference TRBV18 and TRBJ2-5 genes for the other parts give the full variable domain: NAGVMQNPRHLVRRRGQEARLRCSPMKGHSHVYWYRQLPEEGLKFMVYLQKENIIDESGMPKERFSAEFPKEGPSILRIQQVVRGDSAAYFCASSPYQETQYFGPGTRLLVL.